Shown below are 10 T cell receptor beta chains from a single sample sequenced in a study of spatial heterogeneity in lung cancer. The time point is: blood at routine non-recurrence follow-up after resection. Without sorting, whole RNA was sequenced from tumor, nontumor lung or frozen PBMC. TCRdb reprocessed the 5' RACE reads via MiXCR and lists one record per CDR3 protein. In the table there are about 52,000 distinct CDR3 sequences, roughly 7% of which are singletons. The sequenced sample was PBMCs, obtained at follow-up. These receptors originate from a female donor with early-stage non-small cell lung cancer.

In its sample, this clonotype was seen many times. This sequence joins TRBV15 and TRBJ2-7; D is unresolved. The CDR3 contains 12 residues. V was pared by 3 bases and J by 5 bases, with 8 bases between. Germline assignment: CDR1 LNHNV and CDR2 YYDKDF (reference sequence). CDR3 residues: CATSRQADEQYF. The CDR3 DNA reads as TGTGCCACCAGCAGGCAGGCAGACGAGCAGTACTTC.

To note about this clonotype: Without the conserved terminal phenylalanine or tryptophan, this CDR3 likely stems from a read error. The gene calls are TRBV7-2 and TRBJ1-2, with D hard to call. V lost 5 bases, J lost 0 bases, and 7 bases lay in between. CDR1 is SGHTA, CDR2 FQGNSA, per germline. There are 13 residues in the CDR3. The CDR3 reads CASSRPPNYGYTI. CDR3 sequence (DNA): TGTGCCAGCAGCCGGCCTCCTAACTATGGCTACACCATC.

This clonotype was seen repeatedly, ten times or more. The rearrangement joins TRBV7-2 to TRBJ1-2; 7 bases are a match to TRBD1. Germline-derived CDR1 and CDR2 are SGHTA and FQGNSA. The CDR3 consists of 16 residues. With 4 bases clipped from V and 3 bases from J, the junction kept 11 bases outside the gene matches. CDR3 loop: CASSSGQPQAYYGYTF. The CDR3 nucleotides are TGTGCCAGCAGCTCGGGACAGCCCCAGGCATACTATGGCTACACCTTC.

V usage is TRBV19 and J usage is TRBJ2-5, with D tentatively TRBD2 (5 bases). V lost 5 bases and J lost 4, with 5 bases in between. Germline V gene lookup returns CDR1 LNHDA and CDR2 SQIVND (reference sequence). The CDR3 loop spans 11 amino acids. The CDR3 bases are TGTGCCAGTAGTCGGGGAGAGACCCAGTACTTC. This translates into CASSRGETQYF.

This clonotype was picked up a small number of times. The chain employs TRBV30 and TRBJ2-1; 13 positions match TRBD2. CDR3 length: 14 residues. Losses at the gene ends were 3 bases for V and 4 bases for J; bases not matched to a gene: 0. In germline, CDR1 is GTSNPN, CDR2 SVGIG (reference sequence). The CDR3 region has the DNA TGTGCCTGGAGGGGACTAGCGGGGTACAATGAGCAGTTCTTC. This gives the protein CAWRGLAGYNEQFF.

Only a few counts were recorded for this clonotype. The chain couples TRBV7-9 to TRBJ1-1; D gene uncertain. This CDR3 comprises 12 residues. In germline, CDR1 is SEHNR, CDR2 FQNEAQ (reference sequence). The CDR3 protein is CAERRVNTEAFF. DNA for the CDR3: TGTGCTGAACGGAGGGTCAACACTGAAGCTTTCTTT.

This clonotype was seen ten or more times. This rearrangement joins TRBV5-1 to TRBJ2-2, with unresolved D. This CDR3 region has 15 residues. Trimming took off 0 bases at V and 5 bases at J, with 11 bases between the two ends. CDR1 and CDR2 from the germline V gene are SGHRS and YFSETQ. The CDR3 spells CASSLEGSRTGELFF. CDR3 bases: TGCGCCAGCAGCTTGGAGGGCTCTCGAACCGGGGAGCTGTTTTTT.

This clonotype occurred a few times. The CDR3 coding sequence is TGCGCCAGCGTCGGACTATCCTCCCCCTACAATGAGCAGTTCTTC. Translation gives CASVGLSSPYNEQFF. This sequence joins TRBV5-1 and TRBJ2-1; D is perhaps TRBD2 (6 bases). Trimming cost V 7 bases and J 2 bases, with 16 bases left between them. The germline V gene has CDR1 SGHRS and CDR2 YFSETQ. CDR3 length: 15 residues.

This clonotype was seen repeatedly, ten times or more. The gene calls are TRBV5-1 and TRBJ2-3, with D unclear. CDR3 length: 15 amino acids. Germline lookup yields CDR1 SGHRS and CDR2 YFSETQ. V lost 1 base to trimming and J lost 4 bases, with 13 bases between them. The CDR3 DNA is TGCGCCAGCAGCTTGAGTACCGCAGCCGCAGATACGCAGTATTTT. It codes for CASSLSTAAADTQYF.

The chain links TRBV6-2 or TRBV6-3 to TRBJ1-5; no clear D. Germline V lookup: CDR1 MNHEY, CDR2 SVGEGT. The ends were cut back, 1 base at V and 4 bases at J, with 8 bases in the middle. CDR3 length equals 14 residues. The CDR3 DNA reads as TGTGCCAGCAGTTACTATCCAGAAAATCAGCCCCAGCATTTT. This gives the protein CASSYYPENQPQHF.